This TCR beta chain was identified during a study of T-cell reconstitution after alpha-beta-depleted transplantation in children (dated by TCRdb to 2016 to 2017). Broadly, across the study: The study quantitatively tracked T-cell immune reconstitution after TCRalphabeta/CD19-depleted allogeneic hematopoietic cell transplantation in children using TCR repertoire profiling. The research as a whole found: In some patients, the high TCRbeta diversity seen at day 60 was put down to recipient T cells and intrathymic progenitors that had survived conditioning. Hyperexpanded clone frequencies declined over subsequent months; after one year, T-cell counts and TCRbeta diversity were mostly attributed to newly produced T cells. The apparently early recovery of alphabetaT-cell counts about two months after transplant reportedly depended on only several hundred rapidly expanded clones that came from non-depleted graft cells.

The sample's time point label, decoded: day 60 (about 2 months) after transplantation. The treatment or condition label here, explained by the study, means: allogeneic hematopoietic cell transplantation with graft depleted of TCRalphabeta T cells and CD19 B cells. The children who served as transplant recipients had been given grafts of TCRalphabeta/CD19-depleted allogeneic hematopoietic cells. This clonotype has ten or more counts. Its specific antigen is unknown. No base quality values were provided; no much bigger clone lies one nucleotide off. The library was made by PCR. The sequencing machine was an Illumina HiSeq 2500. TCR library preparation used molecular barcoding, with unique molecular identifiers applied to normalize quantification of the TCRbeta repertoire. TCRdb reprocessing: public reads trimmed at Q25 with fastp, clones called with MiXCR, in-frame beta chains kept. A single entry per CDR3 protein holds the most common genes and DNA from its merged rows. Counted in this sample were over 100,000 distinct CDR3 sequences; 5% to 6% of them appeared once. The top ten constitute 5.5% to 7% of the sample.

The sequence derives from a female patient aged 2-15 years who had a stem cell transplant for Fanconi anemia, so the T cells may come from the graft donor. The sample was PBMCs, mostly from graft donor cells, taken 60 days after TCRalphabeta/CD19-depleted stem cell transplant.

The sequence in DNA is TGCAGCGCCTACAGGGGGCTCGAGACCCAGTACTTC. This gives the protein CSAYRGLETQYF. The chain couples TRBV29-1 to TRBJ2-5, and TRBD1 aligns with 9 junction nucleotides. Germline trimming amounts to 7 bases on V and 5 bases on J, with 5 as the count of junction bases outside the gene matches. CDR1 SQVTM and CDR2 ANQGSEA are derived from the germline V gene. The CDR3 has 12 amino acids, counting the end cysteine and phenylalanine. Only the CDR3 DNA stays, 36 bases, in frame from base 1.